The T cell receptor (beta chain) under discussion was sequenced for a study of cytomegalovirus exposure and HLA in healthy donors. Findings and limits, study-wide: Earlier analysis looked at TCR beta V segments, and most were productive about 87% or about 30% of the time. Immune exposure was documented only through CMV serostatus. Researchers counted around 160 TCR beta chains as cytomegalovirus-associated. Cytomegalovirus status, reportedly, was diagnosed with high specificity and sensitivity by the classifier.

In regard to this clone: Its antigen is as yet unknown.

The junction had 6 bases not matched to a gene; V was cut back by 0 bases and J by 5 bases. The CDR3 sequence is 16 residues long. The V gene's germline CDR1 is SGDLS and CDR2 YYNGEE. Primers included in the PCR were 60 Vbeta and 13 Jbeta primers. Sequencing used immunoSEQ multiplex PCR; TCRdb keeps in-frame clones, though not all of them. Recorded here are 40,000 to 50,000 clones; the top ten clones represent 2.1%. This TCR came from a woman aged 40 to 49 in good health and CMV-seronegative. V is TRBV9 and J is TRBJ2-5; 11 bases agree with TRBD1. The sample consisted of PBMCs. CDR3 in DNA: TGTGCCAGCAGCGTAGGGACAGGGGGCGCCGGGGAGACCCAGTACTTC. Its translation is CASSVGTGGAGETQYF.